Following are 14 T cell receptor beta chains from one sample sequenced in a study of blood T cell repertoires in COVID-19. Assay: immunoSEQ multiplex PCR; the TCRdb copy retains only in-frame clones and omits some. The data hold about 190,000 clones, with roughly 91% observed a single time. The sample comprised peripheral blood. Receptors were obtained from a human donor in a cohort sampled during active COVID-19.

A few counts support this clone. The rearrangement uses TRBV7-2 and TRBJ2-7, with D tentatively TRBD2 (5 bases). The CDR3 extends over 15 amino acids. V was clipped by 2 bases and J by 0 bases, with 11 bases between them. Germline values: CDR1 SGHTA, CDR2 FQGNSA. CDR3 bases: TGTGCCAGCAGCTTAAATACGGGGATCTCCTACGAGCAGTACTTC. Its protein product is CASSLNTGISYEQYF.

This clone has a single count. The chain joins TRBV2 to TRBJ2-3; D uncertain. Germline-derived CDR1 and CDR2 are SNHLY and FYNNEI. V lost 1 base to trimming and J lost 2 bases, with 10 bases between them. CDR3 length: 15 amino acids. CDR3 residues: CASSEVRTNTDTQYF. The CDR3 nucleotides read TGTGCCAGCAGTGAAGTCCGAACAAACACAGATACGCAGTATTTT.

This sequence joins TRBV7-9 and TRBJ1-3; D is perhaps TRBD1 (6 bases). The V end was cut by 7 bases, the J end by 0 bases, with 10 bases between. The CDR3 is made up of 14 amino acids. Per germline, CDR1 SEHNR and CDR2 FQNEAQ (reference sequence). The CDR3 DNA follows: TGTGCCAGCAATTGGGACAACTCTGGAAACACCATATATTTT. Translating gives CASNWDNSGNTIYF.

V and J are TRBV19 and TRBJ2-3; 10 nucleotides agree with TRBD2. This CDR3 region has 16 residues. The germline gives CDR1 LNHDA, CDR2 SQIVND (reference sequence). The junction had 7 bases not matched to a gene; V was cut back by 5 bases and J by 2 bases. The CDR3 is CASSPDSGRATDTQYF. Here the CDR3 DNA reads TGTGCCAGTAGTCCTGACAGCGGGAGGGCCACAGATACGCAGTATTTT.

The chain has TRBV7-2 and TRBJ2-5, with a tentative D call TRBD2 (6 bases). Deletions cut 5 bases from V and 4 bases from J, with 11 bases between. Germline V gene data show CDR1 as SGHTA and CDR2 as FQGNSA. The CDR3 runs to 13 residues. The CDR3 sequence: CASSLGTVETQYF. DNA for the CDR3: TGTGCCAGCAGCCTAGGGACTGTAGAGACCCAGTACTTC.

The V call is TRBV6-4, the J call TRBJ2-1; 7 bases are shared with TRBD1. The CDR3 extends over 16 amino acids. V shed 4 bases and J 8 bases; nucleotides not matched to a gene: 14. Looked up from germline, CDR1 is MRHNA and CDR2 is SNTAGT. The CDR3 region has the DNA TGTGCCAGCAGTGTCCCAAACAGGGGCGATATGGATGAGCAGTTCTTC. Its translation: CASSVPNRGDMDEQFF.

The chain combines TRBV27 with TRBJ2-7; 8 bases line up with TRBD1. The J segment lost 2 bases and the V segment lost 3 bases, leaving 3 bases of the junction unmatched. CDR3 length: 14 residues. Germline V lookup: CDR1 MNHEY, CDR2 SMNVEV (reference sequence). The CDR3 DNA reads TGTGCCAGCAGTTTGGCGACAGGGGCCTACGAGCAGTACTTC. It codes for CASSLATGAYEQYF.

This clone was detected a few times. The V and J genes are TRBV27 and TRBJ1-6; the D is unclear. The germline V and J ends were trimmed by 0 bases and 7 bases, with 16 bases remaining between them. The CDR3 loop spans 17 amino acids. The germline CDR1 and CDR2 sequences are MNHEY and SMNVEV (reference sequence). The CDR3 reads CASSLSRLPGMNSPLHF. CDR3 sequence (DNA): TGTGCCAGCAGTTTATCGAGGTTACCCGGGATGAATTCACCCCTCCACTTT.

This chain uses TRBV19 with TRBJ1-1; unclear D gene. The V end was cut by 1 base, the J end by 6 bases, with 18 bases between. Germline V gene data show CDR1 as LNHDA and CDR2 as SQIVND (reference sequence). The CDR3 loop spans 16 amino acids. The CDR3 reads CASSIVVPGPLAEAFF. CDR3 DNA sequence: TGTGCCAGTAGTATAGTAGTACCGGGTCCATTGGCTGAAGCTTTCTTT.

This chain uses TRBV6-2 or TRBV6-3 with TRBJ2-7, with 7 positions matching TRBD1. Germline assignment: CDR1 MNHEY and CDR2 SVGEGT. J lost 4 bases, V lost 6 bases, and 12 bases had no gene match. This CDR3 has 15 amino acids. The CDR3 sequence: CASSHKRQGPYEQYF. The CDR3 coding sequence is TGTGCCAGCAGCCATAAGAGACAGGGACCTTACGAGCAGTACTTC.

CDR3 bases: TGTGCCACCAGCTTGGGACAGTTGAACACTGAAGCTTTCTTT. Protein product: CATSLGQLNTEAFF. The rearrangement links TRBV15 to TRBJ1-1; 7 bases agree with TRBD1. CDR1 and CDR2 from the germline V gene are LNHNV and YYDKDF (reference sequence). J lost 0 bases, V lost 5 bases, and 3 bases had no gene match. CDR3 length: 14 amino acids.

The J gene is TRBJ1-3, the V gene TRBV9; 7 nucleotides line up with TRBD1. Germline CDR1 and CDR2: SGDLS and YYNGEE. The CDR3 has 18 amino acids. Germline trimming cut 0 bases from V and 0 bases from J; bases unmatched to any gene: 9. CDR3 in amino acids: CASSVGLGGKSSGNTIYF. CDR3 nucleotide sequence: TGTGCCAGCAGCGTAGGGCTAGGGGGCAAAAGCTCTGGAAACACCATATATTTT.

V is TRBV2 and J is TRBJ2-1; TRBD1 matches at 10 bases. The CDR3 length is 16 residues. With V trimmed by 7 bases and J by 3 bases, 9 bases remained unmatched. The germline gives CDR1 SNHLY, CDR2 FYNNEI. Here the CDR3 reads CASKVGGTGVYNEQFF. The CDR3 bases are TGTGCCAGCAAGGTTGGGGGGACAGGGGTCTACAATGAGCAGTTCTTC.

The chain is built from TRBV7-8 and TRBJ2-7; 11 positions agree with TRBD1. V lost 3 bases, J lost 3 bases, and 4 bases stayed unmatched. The germline CDR1 and CDR2 sequences are SGHVS and FQNEAQ. The length of the CDR3 is 15 residues. Here the CDR3 DNA reads TGTGCCAGCAGCTTCGCCGGGACAGGGGGCTACGAGCAGTACTTC. This translates into CASSFAGTGGYEQYF.